This T cell receptor (beta chain) was sequenced during a study of T cells in Graves' hyperthyroidism and ophthalmopathy. The CDR3 regions of TCR beta were amplified from RNA transcripts. A set of HTBI primers served as the primers for a first-round RT-PCR of the TCR CDR3. One entry per CDR3 protein results from TCRdb running MiXCR on the multiplex PCR reads. The data hold about 290,000 distinct CDR3 sequences, with 16% observed a single time. Clinical symptoms, serum thyroxine, TRAb, thyroid ultrasound and orbital computed tomography established diagnosis. Fresh peripheral blood, 7.5 to 10 ml of it, supplied the PBMCs. The source material was blood. This TCR was recovered from a man aged 25 to 45 with Graves' hyperthyroidism.

The CDR3 loop is CASSPSTAPYEQYF. CDR3 in DNA: TGTGCCAGCAGTCCCTCGACGGCCCCCTACGAGCAGTACTTC. J is TRBJ2-7 and V is TRBV27; D unclear. Trimming left V 5 bases short and J 2 bases short, with 13 bases between. CDR1 MNHEY and CDR2 SMNVEV come from the germline V gene (reference sequence). CDR3 length: 14 residues.